This TCR beta chain was retrieved from a study of blood T cell repertoires in COVID-19. In the study overall: From T cells, B-cell-depleted T cells, or PBMCs came the material, which was cDNA or gDNA.

Germline values: CDR1 SGHTA, CDR2 FQGNSA. V was clipped by 5 bases and J by 2 bases, with 12 bases between them. This CDR3 region has 14 residues. In the source study's methods: It was from reference gene primer amplification that nucleated cell counts were estimated. Method: immunoSEQ multiplex PCR; TCRdb's copy keeps in-frame clones and lacks some. From that table come the V and J calls and clone size; the DNA was used to work out D and trimming. The sample has about 16,000 clones; 70% to 90% are singletons. The TCR sequence derives from a human donor in a cohort sampled during active COVID-19. This rearrangement joins TRBV7-2 to TRBJ1-2; maybe TRBD1 (6 bases). The sequencing input was peripheral blood. The CDR3 here is CASSLGAGNYGYTF. In DNA, the CDR3 is TGTGCCAGCAGCCTGGGGGCAGGGAACTATGGCTACACCTTC. Drawing the rest from reference TRBV7-2 and TRBJ1-2, the complete variable domain is GAGVSQSPSNKVTEKGKDVELRCDPISGHTALYWYRQSLGQGLEFLIYFQGNSAPDKSGLPSDRFSAERTGGSVSTLTIQRTQQEDSAVYLCASSLGAGNYGYTFGSGTRLTVV.